A selection of T cell receptor beta chains follows, all from one sample in a study of blood T cell repertoires in COVID-19. Sequencing was performed with immunoSEQ multiplex PCR; in TCRdb, only in-frame clones are kept and a portion is missing. The data show over 200,000 clones, about 91% seen once. Sequencing was carried out using PBMCs or T cells enriched from blood (not recorded which). These receptors were collected from a middle-aged woman with acute COVID-19. Both conserved end residues are part of each CDR3. The order of the fields is J gene, CDR3 length, D gene, V gene, clone size, CDR3 protein, CDR3 DNA. The D gene is left open where the match is weak. A clone size is listed for some rows: how often the clone was seen (once, few, many), or a class if it is expanded.

TRBJ1-4	12	.	TRBV18	.	CASSSKGDWLFF	TGTGCCAGCTCATCAAAAGGGGACTGGCTGTTTTTT
TRBJ1-4	15	.	TRBV5-1	.	CASSLVPLQNEKLFF	TGCGCCAGCAGCTTGGTCCCTTTACAAAATGAAAAACTGTTTTTT
TRBJ1-2	16	TRBD1	TRBV6-5	.	CASSYSTGQGRYGYTF	TGTGCCAGCAGTTACTCGACTGGACAGGGGAGGTATGGCTACACCTTC
TRBJ2-1	12	.	TRBV2	.	CASRGTYNEQFF	TGTGCCAGCAGGGGCACCTACAATGAGCAGTTCTTC
TRBJ1-1	14	.	TRBV2	.	CASRGNTLNTEAFF	TGTGCCAGCCGGGGAAACACCTTGAACACTGAAGCTTTCTTT
TRBJ1-2	15	.	TRBV5-6	.	CASSSNDRAPGGYTF	TGTGCCAGCAGCTCCAACGACAGAGCTCCTGGTGGCTACACCTTC
TRBJ1-2	14	.	TRBV6-5	once	CASSIGQLNYGYTF	TGTGCCAGCAGCATCGGACAGTTAAACTATGGCTACACCTTC
TRBJ2-1	15	.	TRBV5-1	.	CASNWERPPREEQFF	TGCGCCAGCAACTGGGAGCGGCCCCCCCGGGAGGAGCAGTTCTTC
TRBJ2-7	15	TRBD1	TRBV5-1	.	CASSLVGTGGYEQYF	TGCGCCAGCAGCTTGGTCGGGACAGGGGGCTACGAGCAGTACTTC
TRBJ1-5	17	.	TRBV5-6	.	CASSLGAGQRSNQPQHF	TGTGCCAGCAGCTTAGGGGCTGGGCAGCGTAGCAATCAGCCCCAGCATTTT
TRBJ1-2	12	TRBD1	TRBV28	.	CAMGQGKGGYTF	TGTGCCATGGGACAGGGTAAGGGTGGCTACACCTTC
TRBJ2-5	12	.	TRBV6-2/TRBV6-3	.	CASSAARKTQYF	TGTGCCAGCAGTGCGGCCCGGAAGACCCAGTACTTC
TRBJ1-4	12	.	TRBV4-1	.	CASSQALGGLFF	TGCGCCAGCAGCCAAGCGCTTGGAGGTCTGTTTTTT
TRBJ2-5	15	TRBD2	TRBV15	.	CATSRELAVGETQYF	TGTGCCACCAGCAGAGAACTAGCGGTAGGAGAGACCCAGTACTTC
TRBJ1-5	14	TRBD1	TRBV2	.	CASRRGQGNQPQHF	TGTGCCAGCAGAAGGGGACAGGGGAATCAGCCCCAGCATTTT
TRBJ1-2	15	.	TRBV5-1	.	CASSLGWTRDYGYTF	TGCGCCAGCAGCTTGGGATGGACAAGGGATTATGGCTACACCTTC
TRBJ2-3	15	TRBD2	TRBV6-1	many	CASSESSGGADTQYF	TGTGCCAGCAGTGAATCTAGCGGGGGGGCAGATACGCAGTATTTT
TRBJ1-5	12	.	TRBV6-2/TRBV6-3	.	CASSGGDQPQHF	TGTGCCAGCAGTGGAGGGGACCAGCCCCAGCATTTT
TRBJ2-2	12	.	TRBV5-4	.	CASSSQARELFF	TGTGCCAGCAGCTCTCAAGCCCGGGAGCTGTTTTTT
TRBJ1-2	16	.	TRBV21-1	.	CASSKGVGVFNYGYTF	TGTGCCAGCAGCAAAGGTGTAGGGGTCTTCAACTATGGCTACACCTTC
TRBJ1-6	17	TRBD1	TRBV27	.	CASSPYRGTAYNSPLHF	TGTGCCAGCAGTCCATACCGGGGGACAGCCTATAATTCACCCCTCCACTTT
TRBJ1-5	15	.	TRBV7-2	few	CASSLGQGWSQPQHF	TGTGCCAGCAGCTTAGGGCAGGGGTGGAGTCAGCCCCAGCATTTT
TRBJ1-1	15	.	TRBV5-1	once	CASSSVGGPNTEAFF	TGCGCCAGCAGCTCGGTTGGGGGCCCGAACACTGAAGCTTTCTTT
TRBJ2-5	17	TRBD1	TRBV7-9	.	CASSLGRGTASQETQYF	TGTGCCAGCAGCTTAGGAAGGGGGACAGCATCCCAAGAGACCCAGTACTTC
TRBJ2-7	14	.	TRBV19	.	CASSIAGVAYEQYF	TGTGCCAGTAGTATAGCCGGGGTCGCCTACGAGCAGTACTTC
TRBJ1-3	15	.	TRBV6-5	.	CASRTQGFSGNTIYF	TGTGCCAGCAGGACGCAGGGGTTCTCTGGAAACACCATATATTTT
TRBJ2-5	16	TRBD2	TRBV9	.	CASSVSAGGPSETQYF	TGTGCCAGCAGCGTGTCCGCGGGAGGGCCCAGTGAGACCCAGTACTTC
TRBJ2-1	13	.	TRBV6-6	.	CATARSSYNEQFF	TGTGCCACCGCCCGTAGCTCCTACAATGAGCAGTTCTTC
TRBJ2-3	14	TRBD2	TRBV10-3	few	CAISGSGSPDTQYF	TGTGCCATCAGTGGTAGCGGGAGCCCAGATACGCAGTATTTT
TRBJ2-2	15	TRBD2	TRBV19	once	CASRKLAGVTGELFF	TGTGCCAGTAGGAAACTAGCGGGTGTAACCGGGGAGCTGTTTTTT
TRBJ1-2	12	.	TRBV29-1	.	CSVRVSLYGYTF	TGCAGCGTTCGAGTTAGTCTCTATGGCTACACCTTC
TRBJ2-1	17	.	TRBV7-2	.	CASQGRRGTDSYNEQFF	TGTGCCAGCCAGGGGCGCAGGGGGACTGACTCCTACAATGAGCAGTTCTTC
TRBJ2-7	15	.	TRBV5-1	few	CASSPGTGISYEQYF	TGCGCCAGCAGCCCAGGGACTGGGATCTCCTACGAGCAGTACTTC
TRBJ2-3	14	.	TRBV24-1	few	CATSDPRRAYTQYF	TGTGCCACCAGTGACCCCCGGCGGGCATATACGCAGTATTTT
TRBJ2-2	15	TRBD1	TRBV5-1	.	CASSSGQTNTGELFF	TGCGCCAGCAGCTCGGGACAGACTAACACCGGGGAGCTGTTTTTT
TRBJ2-1	15	.	TRBV5-5	.	CASSLVVGVYNEQFF	TGTGCCAGCAGCTTAGTAGTAGGGGTCTACAATGAGCAGTTCTTC
TRBJ2-1	16	TRBD1	TRBV6-2/TRBV6-3	.	CASSYPGTGGTNEQFF	TGTGCCAGCAGTTATCCCGGGACAGGGGGTACCAATGAGCAGTTCTTC
TRBJ2-1	15	.	TRBV5-1	few	CASSSTTSSYNEQFF	TGCGCCAGCAGCTCTACTACGAGCTCCTACAATGAGCAGTTCTTC
TRBJ1-2	14	TRBD1	TRBV4-2	.	CASSQEDRGSGYTF	TGTGCCAGCAGCCAAGAGGACAGGGGTAGCGGCTACACCTTC
TRBJ1-2	15	.	TRBV4-2	.	CASSQPGNPLYGYTF	TGTGCCAGCAGCCAACCAGGGAATCCCCTCTATGGCTACACCTTC
TRBJ2-6	19	TRBD1	TRBV19	.	CASSMRRQGARSGANVLTF	TGTGCCAGTAGTATGCGGCGCCAGGGGGCACGCTCTGGGGCCAACGTCCTGACTTTC
TRBJ1-2	14	.	TRBV6-4	.	CASSDSRTNYGYTF	TGTGCCAGCAGTGACTCCAGGACAAACTATGGCTACACCTTC
TRBJ2-2	14	.	TRBV5-6	.	CASSLAQAPGELFF	TGTGCCAGCAGCTTGGCGCAGGCCCCCGGGGAGCTGTTTTTT
TRBJ1-6	13	TRBD1	TRBV9	once	CASSPGGSSPLHF	TGTGCCAGCAGCCCAGGGGGCAGTTCACCCCTCCACTTT
TRBJ2-5	14	TRBD2	TRBV4-1	.	CASRPMGTTETQYF	TGCGCCAGCAGACCGATGGGGACTACGGAGACCCAGTACTTC
TRBJ2-3	13	.	TRBV7-8	.	CASSKQTTDTQYF	TGTGCCAGCAGCAAACAGACCACAGATACGCAGTATTTT
TRBJ1-2	13	.	TRBV3-1/TRBV3-2	.	CASSHATGLGYTF	TGTGCCAGCAGCCATGCCACAGGGCTTGGCTACACCTTC
TRBJ2-7	15	TRBD1	TRBV5-1	.	CASSVTGGGLYEQYF	TGCGCCAGCAGCGTGACAGGGGGCGGTCTTTACGAGCAGTACTTC
TRBJ2-5	15	.	TRBV6-2/TRBV6-3	.	CASSTPATGQETQYF	TGTGCCAGCAGCACCCCGGCAACGGGCCAAGAGACCCAGTACTTC
TRBJ2-3	15	TRBD2	TRBV4-1	.	CASSQEGTSKGTQYF	TGCGCCAGCAGCCAAGAGGGGACTAGCAAGGGTACGCAGTATTTT
TRBJ1-2	12	TRBD1	TRBV13	.	CASSRDRGSYTF	TGTGCCAGCAGCCGGGACAGGGGCAGCTACACCTTC
TRBJ2-5	16	.	TRBV9	.	CASSVEARMAQETQYF	TGTGCCAGCAGCGTAGAGGCCAGGATGGCGCAGGAGACCCAGTACTTC
TRBJ1-6	14	.	TRBV9	few	CASSMTAGNSPLHF	TGTGCCAGCAGTATGACAGCTGGGAATTCACCCCTCCACTTT
TRBJ1-4	18	.	TRBV30	once	CAWSVLWTELKNNEKLFF	TGTGCCTGGAGTGTACTCTGGACAGAGCTTAAGAACAATGAAAAACTGTTTTTT
TRBJ1-2	13	TRBD1	TRBV12-3/TRBV12-4	.	CASSVQGGMGYTF	TGTGCCAGCAGTGTACAGGGGGGCATGGGCTACACCTTC
TRBJ1-1	14	TRBD1	TRBV5-4	.	CASSGQGKGLEAFF	TGTGCCAGCAGCGGACAGGGAAAGGGCCTTGAAGCTTTCTTT
TRBJ2-6	16	.	TRBV7-8	.	CASSLLTVSGANVLTF	TGTGCCAGCAGCCTACTGACAGTCTCTGGGGCCAACGTCCTGACTTTC